A single sample is the source of the 20 T cell receptor beta chains below, sequenced in a study of tissue T cells after allogeneic stem cell transplantation. Generated by immunoSEQ multiplex PCR, the TCRdb table keeps only in-frame clones and is missing some. Among approximately 22,000 clones listed, roughly 72% were seen once. Sequenced input: spleen. The receptors come from a female BALB/c mouse in good health. Strain haplotype at MHC: H2-d.

This clone was observed once. Germline and genes here are mouse. The read terminates 1 residue ahead of where the CDR3 ends, so the germline J gene completes it. V gene TRBV16 combines with J gene TRBJ1-1, with no clear D. V was clipped by 0 bases and J by 6 bases, with 5 bases between them. This CDR3 comprises 12 residues. Germline V gene lookup returns CDR1 SGHSA and CDR2 FRNQAP. The CDR3 DNA, read in part, is TGTGCAAGCAGCTTAGATCGGCCAGAAGTCTTC. It yields the protein CASSLDRPEVF. The whole CDR3 reads CASSLDRPEVFF. Using reference TRBV16 and TRBJ1-1 for the parts outside the CDR3, the full variable domain is NAGVIQTPRHKVTGKGQEATLWCEPISGHSAVFWYRQTIVQGLEFLTYFRNQAPIDDSGMPKERFSAQMPNQSHSTLKIQSTQPQDSAVYLCASSLDRPEVFFGKGTRLTVV.

Of note for this clone: These gene names are mouse names. The CDR3 end is not reached by the read, which stops 1 residue before it; the germline J gene fills it in. The chain uses TRBV20 and TRBJ1-6; D gene unclear. TRBJ1-6 belongs to the ORF category, with a function that is uncertain. The CDR3 has 14 residues. The ends were cut back, 0 bases at V and 0 bases at J, with 3 bases in the middle. Germline V gives CDR1 GFQATS, CDR2 STVNSAI. The CDR3 region is CGARDSSYNSPLYF. CDR3 bases read: TGTGGTGCTAGGGACAGTTCCTATAATTCGCCCCTCTAC.

Only a few counts were recorded for this clone. Mouse gene names and germline throughout. The read ends 1 residue before the CDR3 terminus; that terminus is restored from the germline J gene. The chain employs TRBV13-3 and TRBJ2-7; TRBD1 matches 11 bases. Germline values: CDR1 NNHDY, CDR2 SYVADS. CDR3 length: 14 amino acids. V trimming: 5 bases; J trimming: 7 bases; junction bases outside the gene matches: 8. The sequenced part of the CDR3 DNA is TGTGCCAGCAGACCTCCGGGACAGGGGGGCGAACAGTAC. This codes for CASRPPGQGGEQY. The complete CDR3 sequence is CASRPPGQGGEQYF.

This clone was detected a few times. Gene names and germline refer to mouse. The read terminates 1 residue before the CDR3 end, so the remaining end is supplied by the germline J gene. The genes are TRBV19 and TRBJ2-1; 10 nucleotides line up with TRBD1. The J segment lost 3 bases and the V segment lost 5 bases, leaving 2 bases of the junction unmatched. The CDR3 is 14 amino acids. The germline gives CDR1 FNHDT, CDR2 SITEND (reference sequence). The CDR3 bases that were read are TGTGCCAGCAGAGGACAGGGGGGCTATGCTGAGCAGTTC. Encoded protein: CASRGQGGYAEQF. The full CDR3 protein is CASRGQGGYAEQFF.

With respect to this clone: Any gene name here is a mouse gene name. With the read ending 1 residue before the CDR3 end, the germline J gene is used to fill in that end. This chain links TRBV13-1 with TRBJ2-3; no clear D gene. The V gene's germline CDR1 is NSHNY and CDR2 SYGAGN. This CDR3 has 15 residues. V dropped 0 bases and J dropped 0 bases, with 8 bases sitting between them. The sequenced CDR3 bases are TGTGCCAGCAGTGATGGAGGCAGTAGTGCAGAAACGCTGTAT. It encodes CASSDGGSSAETLY. The whole CDR3 reads CASSDGGSSAETLYF.

About this clone: Mouse gene names apply. The CDR3 is cut off 1 residue early in the read; its end comes from the germline J gene. This sequence joins TRBV5 and TRBJ2-7; 10 bases agree with TRBD1. V lost 1 base to trimming and J lost 5 bases; unmatched junction nucleotides: 2. The CDR3 runs 14 residues. The germline V gene has CDR1 LGHNA and CDR2 YNLKQL (reference sequence). CDR3 bases read: TGTGCCAGCAGCCAAGTCGGGACAGGGGATGAACAGTAC. It is translated as CASSQVGTGDEQY. The full CDR3 is CASSQVGTGDEQYF.

As concerns this clone: Gene names refer to mouse genes. The CDR3 end is not reached by the read, which stops 1 residue before it; the germline J gene fills it in. The sample has other DNA sequences that encode this CDR3 too. The chain is built from TRBV5 and TRBJ1-4; weak D call: TRBD1 (6 bases). Germline V gene lookup returns CDR1 LGHNA and CDR2 YNLKQL (reference sequence). The V end lost 4 bases, the J end lost 4 bases, and 10 bases lay between the germline ends. The CDR3 runs to 14 residues. Incomplete CDR3 DNA: TGTGCCAGCAGCCCCGGGACAAACAACGAAAGATTATTT. Protein sequence: CASSPGTNNERLF. The entire CDR3 reads CASSPGTNNERLFF.

As concerns this clone: Each gene name is a mouse one. Coverage ceases 1 residue before the CDR3 finishes, and the germline J gene fills in the end. The chain combines TRBV17 with TRBJ2-5, with 10 positions matching TRBD2. The J segment lost 6 bases and the V segment lost 1 base, leaving 4 bases of the junction unmatched. Per the germline V gene, CDR1 is MNHDT and CDR2 is YYDKIL. The CDR3 spans 15 residues. Incomplete CDR3 DNA: TGTGCTAGCAGTAGAGCTGGGGGGGCAGGGGACACCCAGTAC. It yields the protein CASSRAGGAGDTQY. The whole CDR3 sequence is CASSRAGGAGDTQYF.

Regarding this clone: The gene names here belong to mouse. In the same sample, other DNA sequences code for this CDR3. Partial CDR3 DNA: TGTGGTGCTAGGTCTGGGGGTAGTGCAGAAACGCTGTAT. This encodes CGARSGGSAETLY. In full, the CDR3 reads CGARSGGSAETLYF. The chain joins TRBV20 to TRBJ2-3; 7 bases are a match to TRBD2. With the read ending 1 residue before the CDR3 end, the germline J gene is used to fill in that end. V dropped 2 bases and J dropped 0; count of bases not matched to a gene: 2. This CDR3 contains 14 residues. Germline-derived CDR1 and CDR2 are GFQATS and STVNSAI.

As to this clone: The gene names given are mouse names. The CDR3 extends 1 residue past the end of the read, so its final part is completed from the germline J gene. The J gene is TRBJ2-2, the V gene TRBV20; TRBD1 matches 12 bases. The CDR3 sequence is 16 residues long. Germline V gene data show CDR1 as GFQATS and CDR2 as STVNSAI. With 2 bases clipped from V and 4 bases from J, the junction kept 5 bases outside the gene matches. The CDR3 sequence is CGARPGDRGRTGQLYF. The DNA read from the CDR3 is TGTGGTGCTAGGCCGGGGGACAGGGGGCGCACCGGGCAGCTCTAC.

As to this clone: Mouse gene names and germline throughout. The CDR3 end falls 1 residue outside the read, so it is completed with the germline J gene. The rearrangement links TRBV14 to TRBJ2-5; D may be TRBD1 or TRBD2 (5 bases each). The germline gives CDR1 SGHDT, CDR2 FRDEAV. The V and J ends lost 2 bases and 7 bases respectively, with 8 bases between them. The CDR3 contains 12 residues. The CDR3 loop is CASSLWGHTQYF. The sequenced part of the CDR3 DNA is TGTGCCAGCAGTTTATGGGGACACACCCAGTAC.

A note on this clone: The genes and germline here are from mouse. The read ends 1 residue shy of where the CDR3 ends; the end is completed using the germline J gene. The chain recombines TRBV2 with TRBJ2-7; TRBD2 matches at 8 bases. Trimming cost V 0 bases and J 1 base; bases outside gene matches: 2. The CDR3 length is 15 residues. The germline CDR1 and CDR2 sequences are LGHNA and YSYQKL. CDR3 region: CASSQEGTGSYEQYF. The CDR3 bases that were read are TGTGCCAGCAGCCAAGAAGGGACTGGATCCTATGAACAGTAC.

A single count supports this clone. Gene names denote mouse genes. The read terminates 1 residue ahead of where the CDR3 ends, so the germline J gene completes it. The V and J genes are TRBV2 and TRBJ2-4; D is perhaps TRBD1 (5 bases). This CDR3 region has 15 residues. The V gene's germline CDR1 is LGHNA and CDR2 YSYQKL. Trimming stripped 0 bases from V and 0 bases from J, with 7 bases between. The CDR3 sequence is CASSQEPGSQNTLYF. The sequenced part of the CDR3 DNA is TGTGCCAGCAGCCAAGAGCCAGGGAGTCAAAACACCTTGTAC.

This clone was observed a few times. Gene names are the mouse ones. The read comes to an end 1 residue before the CDR3 does, leaving the germline J gene to fill in the end. This rearrangement joins TRBV1 to TRBJ1-5, with D unresolved. The CDR3 contains 12 residues. V lost 6 bases and J 0 bases, leaving 3 bases between the germline ends. Germline CDR1 NSQYPW, CDR2 LRSPGD (reference sequence). This CDR3 is CTCRHNNQAPLF. CDR3 DNA (partial): TGCACCTGCAGACATAACAACCAGGCTCCGCTT. The full variable domain, its missing parts supplied by reference TRBV1 and TRBJ1-5, is VTLLEQNPRWRLVPRGQAVNLRCILKNSQYPWMSWYQQDLQKQLQWLFTLRSPGDKEVKSLPGADYLATRVTDTELRLQVANMSQGRTLYCTCRHNNQAPLFGEGTRLSVL.

A remark on this clone: Germline and genes: mouse. The read terminates 1 residue before the CDR3 end, so the remaining end is supplied by the germline J gene. The J gene is TRBJ2-1, the V gene TRBV2, with a tentative D call TRBD2 (5 bases). V was cut by 3 bases and J by 0 bases, with 9 bases left in between. CDR3 length equals 15 residues. Per germline, CDR1 LGHNA and CDR2 YSYQKL. This chain's CDR3 is CASSHQLDNYAEQFF. Partial CDR3 DNA: TGTGCCAGCAGCCACCAACTGGATAACTATGCTGAGCAGTTC.

As to this clone: Gene names follow the mouse nomenclature. The CDR3 region is CASSISGGALEQYF. Incomplete CDR3 DNA: TGTGCCAGCAGTATAAGTGGGGGGGCGCTTGAACAGTAC. This chain links TRBV19 with TRBJ2-7; 9 bases agree with TRBD2. Coverage ceases 1 residue before the CDR3 finishes, and the germline J gene fills in the end. Germline CDR1 is FNHDT and CDR2 is SITEND (reference sequence). With V trimmed by 1 base and J by 6 bases, 5 bases remained unmatched. This CDR3 spans 14 amino acids.

For this clone: Genes and germline are mouse. The CDR3 goes on 1 residue after the read ends, and that part is filled in from the germline J gene. The rearrangement joins TRBV13-1 to TRBJ2-4, with D possibly matching TRBD2 (5 bases). Germline V lookup: CDR1 NSHNY, CDR2 SYGAGN. V lost 0 bases, J lost 0 bases, and 8 bases lay in between. CDR3 length equals 15 residues. The CDR3 bases that were read are TGTGCCAGCAGTGATGTGTGGGGTAGTCAAAACACCTTGTAC. This translates into CASSDVWGSQNTLY. The CDR3 in its entirety is CASSDVWGSQNTLYF.

The count of this clone is one. Here the gene names and germline are mouse. The CDR3 end falls 1 residue outside the read, so it is completed with the germline J gene. The chain joins TRBV19 to TRBJ2-5; the D gene is possibly TRBD1 (6 bases). Trimming stripped 9 bases from V and 0 bases from J, with 8 bases between. This CDR3 region has 12 residues. Looked up from germline, CDR1 is FNHDT and CDR2 is SITEND (reference sequence). The sequenced part of the CDR3 DNA is TGTGCCACAGGGGATAACCAAGACACCCAGTAC. Translating gives CATGDNQDTQY. The full CDR3 is CATGDNQDTQYF. The full variable domain, rest sourced from reference TRBV19 and TRBJ2-5, is GGIITQTPKFLIGQEGQKLTLKCQQNFNHDTMYWYRQDSGKGLRLIYYSITENDLQKGDLSEGYDASREKKSSFSLTVTSAQKNEMAVFLCATGDNQDTQYFGPGTRLLVL.

Comments on this clone: The germline and genes are mouse ones. Read data end 1 residue before the CDR3 end; the end is taken from the germline J gene. The J gene is TRBJ2-7, the V gene TRBV19; a possible D gene is TRBD2 (6 bases). The CDR3 sequence is 12 residues long. CDR1 and CDR2 (germline): FNHDT, SITEND (reference sequence). With 2 bases removed from V and 3 bases from J, the gap between germline ends came to 6 bases. The sequenced part of the CDR3 DNA is TGTGCCAGCAGTATGGGGGGCTATGAACAGTAC. This codes for CASSMGGYEQY. The entire CDR3 protein reads CASSMGGYEQYF.

Comments on this clone: These gene names are mouse names. The read gets to within 1 residue of the CDR3 end, and the germline J gene fills in the rest. The chain is built from TRBV13-2 and TRBJ2-5, with 10 bases identical to TRBD2. J gave up 3 bases and V 3 bases, and 7 bases lay outside the gene matches. There are 16 residues in the CDR3. The V gene's germline CDR1 is NNHNN and CDR2 SYGAGS (reference sequence). The CDR3 bases that were read are TGTGCCAGCGGTGGGGTCCCGGGACTGGGGCAAGACACCCAGTAC. It codes for CASGGVPGLGQDTQY. The entire CDR3 reads CASGGVPGLGQDTQYF.